The table lists the clone carrying this TCR beta chain with a few counts. What it binds is not known. One entry per CDR3 protein results from TCRdb running MiXCR on the 5' RACE reads. Here the sample spans around 320,000 distinct CDR3 sequences, about 4.5% being singletons. This record comes from a study of T cells after yellow fever vaccination. Study-wide background: It was SMART-Seq v4 Ultra Low Input that prepared the fractions with low cell numbers. General study results and limits: Boosting was followed by the reappearance of most primary-vaccination clones (around 96% CD4, 70% to 90% CD8).

The material sequenced was PBMCs, taken 15 days after the yellow fever booster vaccination. The clonotype comes from a young man who received the YFV17D yellow fever vaccine.

Here the CDR3 reads CASSQANFGFYTGELFF. The CDR3 region has the DNA TGCGCCAGCAGCCAAGCCAACTTCGGGTTCTACACCGGGGAGCTGTTTTTT. The rearrangement joins TRBV4-1 to TRBJ2-2; D unresolved. Germline assignment: CDR1 MGHRA and CDR2 YSYEKL. The CDR3 consists of 17 residues. Between the trimmed V and J ends, which lost 1 base and 3 bases, there was a span of 15 bases.